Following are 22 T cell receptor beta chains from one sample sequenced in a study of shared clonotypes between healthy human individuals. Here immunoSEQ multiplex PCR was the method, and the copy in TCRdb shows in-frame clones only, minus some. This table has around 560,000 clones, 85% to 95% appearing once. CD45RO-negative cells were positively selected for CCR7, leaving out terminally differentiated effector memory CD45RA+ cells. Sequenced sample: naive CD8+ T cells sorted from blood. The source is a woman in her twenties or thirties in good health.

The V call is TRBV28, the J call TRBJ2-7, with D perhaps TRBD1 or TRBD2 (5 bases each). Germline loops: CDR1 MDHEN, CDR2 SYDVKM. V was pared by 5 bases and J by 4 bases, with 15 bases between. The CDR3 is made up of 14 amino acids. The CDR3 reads CASSPSVGVYEQYF. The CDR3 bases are TGTGCCAGCAGTCCGTCCGTGGGGGTATACGAGCAGTACTTC.

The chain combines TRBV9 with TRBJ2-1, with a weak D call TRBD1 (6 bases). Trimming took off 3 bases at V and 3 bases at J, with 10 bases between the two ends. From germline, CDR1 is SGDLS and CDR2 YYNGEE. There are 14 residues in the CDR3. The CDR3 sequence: CASSGTVSYNEQFF. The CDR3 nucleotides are TGTGCCAGCAGCGGGACAGTCAGCTACAATGAGCAGTTCTTC.

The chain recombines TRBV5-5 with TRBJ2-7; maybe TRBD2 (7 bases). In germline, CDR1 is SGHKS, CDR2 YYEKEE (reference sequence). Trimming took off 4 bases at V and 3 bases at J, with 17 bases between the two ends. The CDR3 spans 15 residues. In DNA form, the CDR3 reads TGTGCCAGCAGCCCGTTTAGGGGGGGGGACTACGAGCAGTACTTC. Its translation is CASSPFRGGDYEQYF.

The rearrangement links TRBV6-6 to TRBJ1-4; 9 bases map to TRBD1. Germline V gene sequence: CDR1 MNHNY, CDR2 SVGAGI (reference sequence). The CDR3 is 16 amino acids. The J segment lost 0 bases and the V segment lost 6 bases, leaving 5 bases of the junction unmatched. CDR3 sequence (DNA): TGTGCCAGCAGCCGGGACAGGGTGGCAACTAATGAAAAACTGTTTTTT. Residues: CASSRDRVATNEKLFF.

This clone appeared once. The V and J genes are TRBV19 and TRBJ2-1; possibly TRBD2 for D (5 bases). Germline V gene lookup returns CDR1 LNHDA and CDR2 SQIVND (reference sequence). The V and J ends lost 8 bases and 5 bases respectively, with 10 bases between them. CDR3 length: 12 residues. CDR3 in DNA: TGTGCCAGTCTAGCCGGGAACAATGAGCAGTTCTTC. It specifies CASLAGNNEQFF.

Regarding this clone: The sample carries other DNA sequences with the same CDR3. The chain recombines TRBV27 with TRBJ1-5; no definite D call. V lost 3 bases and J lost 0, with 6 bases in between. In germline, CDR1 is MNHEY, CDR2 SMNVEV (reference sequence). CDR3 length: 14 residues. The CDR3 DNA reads TGTGCCAGCAGTTTCAGAGATAGCAATCAGCCCCAGCATTTT. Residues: CASSFRDSNQPQHF.

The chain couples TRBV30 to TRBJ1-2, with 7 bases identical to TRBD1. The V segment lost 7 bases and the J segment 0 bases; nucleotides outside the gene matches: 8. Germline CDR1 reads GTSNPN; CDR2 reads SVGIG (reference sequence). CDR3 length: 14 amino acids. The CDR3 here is CALDRMKANYGYTF. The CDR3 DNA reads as TGTGCCTTGGACAGGATGAAAGCTAACTATGGCTACACCTTC.

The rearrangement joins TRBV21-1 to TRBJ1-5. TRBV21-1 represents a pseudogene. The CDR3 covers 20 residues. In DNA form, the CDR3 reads TGTGCCAGCAGCAAAGTCATTCACAAAGCGGGGATTGGGAACCGACAGCCCCAGCATTTT. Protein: CASSKVIHKAGIGNRQPQHF.

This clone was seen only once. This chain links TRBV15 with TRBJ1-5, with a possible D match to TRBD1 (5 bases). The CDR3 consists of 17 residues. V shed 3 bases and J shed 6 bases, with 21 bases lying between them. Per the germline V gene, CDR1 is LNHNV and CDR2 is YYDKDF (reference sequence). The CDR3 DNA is TGTGCCACCAGCAGCCCGGCGGGTAGGGGTCTACTTCAGCCCCAGCATTTT. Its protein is CATSSPAGRGLLQPQHF.

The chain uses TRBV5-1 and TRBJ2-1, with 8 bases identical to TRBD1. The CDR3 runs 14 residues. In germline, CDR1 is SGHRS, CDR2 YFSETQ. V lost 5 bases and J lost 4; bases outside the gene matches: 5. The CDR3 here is CASSWTGLYNEQFF. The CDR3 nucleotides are TGCGCCAGCAGTTGGACAGGGCTATACAATGAGCAGTTCTTC.

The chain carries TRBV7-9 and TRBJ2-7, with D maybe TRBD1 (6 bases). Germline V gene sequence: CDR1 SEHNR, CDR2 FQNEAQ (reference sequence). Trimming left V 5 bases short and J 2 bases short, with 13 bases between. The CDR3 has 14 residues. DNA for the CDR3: TGTGCCAGCAGCAATACCGGGACAACCTACGAGCAGTACTTC. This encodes CASSNTGTTYEQYF.

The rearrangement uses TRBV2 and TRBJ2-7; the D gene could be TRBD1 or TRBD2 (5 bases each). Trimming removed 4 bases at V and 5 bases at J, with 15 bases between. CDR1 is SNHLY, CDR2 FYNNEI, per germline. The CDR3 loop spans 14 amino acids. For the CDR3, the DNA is TGTGCCAGCAGTGGGGACCCCCGGGATAACGAGCAGTACTTC. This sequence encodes CASSGDPRDNEQYF.

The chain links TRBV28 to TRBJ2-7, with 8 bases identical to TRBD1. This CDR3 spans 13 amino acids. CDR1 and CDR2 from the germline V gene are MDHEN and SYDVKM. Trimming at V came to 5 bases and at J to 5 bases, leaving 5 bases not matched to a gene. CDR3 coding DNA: TGTGCCAGCAGTGTACAGGGGGGCCACGAGCAGTACTTC. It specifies CASSVQGGHEQYF.

The CDR3 bases are TGTGCCAGCAGTCCGGGGATAGGCACTGAAGCTTTCTTT. This sequence encodes CASSPGIGTEAFF. The V and J genes are TRBV28 and TRBJ1-1, with D hard to call. Trimming took 5 bases from V and 4 from J, leaving 11 bases between them. The CDR3 length is 13 residues. Germline V CDR1 and CDR2: MDHEN, SYDVKM.

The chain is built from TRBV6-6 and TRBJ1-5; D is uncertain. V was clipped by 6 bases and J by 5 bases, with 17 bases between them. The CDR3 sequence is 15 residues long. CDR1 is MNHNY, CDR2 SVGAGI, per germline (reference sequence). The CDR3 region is CASRDRRSSDQPQHF. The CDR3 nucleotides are TGTGCCAGCAGAGACCGCAGGAGCTCGGATCAGCCCCAGCATTTT.

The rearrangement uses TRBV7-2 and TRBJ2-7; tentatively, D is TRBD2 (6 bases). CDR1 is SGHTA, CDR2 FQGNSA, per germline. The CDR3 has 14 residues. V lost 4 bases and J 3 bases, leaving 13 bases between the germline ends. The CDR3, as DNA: TGTGCCAGCAGCTCCCTGGGGGGAGTCTACGAGCAGTACTTC. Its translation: CASSSLGGVYEQYF. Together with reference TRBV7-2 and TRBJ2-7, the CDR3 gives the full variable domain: GAGVSQSPSNKVTEKGKDVELRCDPISGHTALYWYRQSLGQGLEFLIYFQGNSAPDKSGLPSDRFSAERTGGSVSTLTIQRTQQEDSAVYLCASSSLGGVYEQYFGPGTRLTVT.

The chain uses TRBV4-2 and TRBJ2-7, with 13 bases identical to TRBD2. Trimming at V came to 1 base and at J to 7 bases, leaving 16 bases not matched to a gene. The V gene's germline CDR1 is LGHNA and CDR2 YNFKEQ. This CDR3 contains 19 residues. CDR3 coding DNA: TGTGCCAGCAGCCAAGCCCCTCCGCGGACTAGCGGGAGAGCATGGGAGCAGTACTTC. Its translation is CASSQAPPRTSGRAWEQYF.

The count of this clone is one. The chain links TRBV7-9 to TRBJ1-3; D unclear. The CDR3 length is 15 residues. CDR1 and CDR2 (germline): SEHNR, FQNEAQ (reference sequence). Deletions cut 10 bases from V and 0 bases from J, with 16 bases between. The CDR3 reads CATRGSADSGNTIYF. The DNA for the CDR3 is TGTGCCACCCGTGGGAGCGCGGACTCTGGAAACACCATATATTTT.

The DNA for the CDR3 is TGTGCCAGCAGTTCCCCGGGACAGGGGCCTTTGTACACTGAAGCTTTCTTT. Encoded protein: CASSSPGQGPLYTEAFF. V is TRBV27 and J is TRBJ1-1; 10 positions agree with TRBD1. Germline V gene lookup returns CDR1 MNHEY and CDR2 SMNVEV (reference sequence). The CDR3 loop spans 17 amino acids. V trimming: 4 bases; J trimming: 3 bases; junction bases outside the gene matches: 11.

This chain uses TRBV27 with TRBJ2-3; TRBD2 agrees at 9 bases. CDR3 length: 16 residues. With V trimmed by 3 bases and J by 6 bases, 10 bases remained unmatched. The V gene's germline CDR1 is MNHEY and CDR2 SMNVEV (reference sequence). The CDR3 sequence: CASSFIRAGGADTQYF. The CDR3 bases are TGTGCCAGCAGTTTCATCCGAGCGGGAGGCGCGGATACGCAGTATTTT.

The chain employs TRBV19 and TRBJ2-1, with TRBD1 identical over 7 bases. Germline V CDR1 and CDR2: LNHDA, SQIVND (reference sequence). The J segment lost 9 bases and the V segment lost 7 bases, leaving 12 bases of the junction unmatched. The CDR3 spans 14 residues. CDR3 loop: CASTPKTDRVEQFF. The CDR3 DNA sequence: TGTGCCAGTACCCCAAAGACAGACAGGGTTGAGCAGTTCTTC.

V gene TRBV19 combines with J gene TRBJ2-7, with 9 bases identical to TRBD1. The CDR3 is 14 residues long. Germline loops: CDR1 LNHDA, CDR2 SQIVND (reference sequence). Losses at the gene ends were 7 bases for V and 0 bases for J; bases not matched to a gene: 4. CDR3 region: CASKPGQGSYEQYF. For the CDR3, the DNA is TGTGCCAGTAAGCCGGGACAGGGCTCCTACGAGCAGTACTTC. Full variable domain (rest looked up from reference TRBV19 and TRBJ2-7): DGGITQSPKYLFRKEGQNVTLSCEQNLNHDAMYWYRQDPGQGLRLIYYSQIVNDFQKGDIAEGYSVSREKKESFPLTVTSAQKNPTAFYLCASKPGQGSYEQYFGPGTRLTVT.